Shown below are 21 T cell receptor beta chains from a single sample sequenced in a study of beta chain features in type 1 diabetes. Expressed TCRB transcripts were sequenced because the entire RNA isolate underwent reverse transcription. Using immunoSEQ multiplex PCR, the repertoire was profiled, and TCRdb retains in-frame clones only, with some absent. In the table there are hundreds of thousands of clones, about 14% of which are singletons. Study findings and constraints: Patients with Type 1 diabetes showed moderately but significantly shorter TCRB CDR3s in all four CD4+ subsets.

Their antigen targets remain unknown. Input material: naive CD4+ T cells from blood. The source is a man aged 18 to 30 with type 1 diabetes.

This clone has more than one count but fewer than ten. Other DNA sequences in this specimen translate into the identical CDR3. V usage is TRBV5-1 and J usage is TRBJ2-7; possible D gene TRBD2, 6 bases. V lost 4 bases to trimming and J lost 0 bases, with 8 bases between them. The CDR3 covers 13 residues. In germline, CDR1 is SGHRS, CDR2 YFSETQ. CDR3 nucleotides: TGCGCCAGCAGCCCGGGACTCTCCTACGAGCAGTACTTC. Translation gives CASSPGLSYEQYF.

This sequence joins TRBV28 and TRBJ1-2; D call uncertain. The V gene's germline CDR1 is MDHEN and CDR2 SYDVKM. V lost 5 bases and J 0 bases, leaving 10 bases between the germline ends. The length of the CDR3 is 14 residues. Here the CDR3 DNA reads TGTGCCAGCAGTCCTGACTTAGCTAACTATGGCTACACCTTC. It codes for CASSPDLANYGYTF.

J is TRBJ2-4 and V is TRBV18; TRBD1 is a possible D gene (6 bases). The CDR3 runs 14 residues. Per the germline V gene, CDR1 is KGHSH and CDR2 is LQKENI. The V end was cut by 4 bases, the J end by 5 bases, with 12 bases between. The CDR3, as DNA: TGTGCCAGCTCACTAGACAGGTCTCAAAACATTCAGTACTTC. It codes for CASSLDRSQNIQYF.

The chain recombines TRBV2 with TRBJ2-1; 9 bases are shared with TRBD2. The V and J ends lost 4 bases and 4 bases, in that order; junction bases with no gene match: 8. Germline V gene sequence: CDR1 SNHLY, CDR2 FYNNEI. The CDR3 spans 16 residues. In DNA, the CDR3 is TGTGCCAGCAGTGCCCGACTAGCGGCTGCTTACAATGAGCAGTTCTTC. Its translation is CASSARLAAAYNEQFF.

V and J are TRBV28 and TRBJ1-6; D not certain. The CDR3 sequence is 14 residues long. Germline loops: CDR1 MDHEN, CDR2 SYDVKM. Trimming took 7 bases from V and 9 from J, leaving 16 bases between them. The CDR3 nucleotides are TGTGCCAGCAACCCCTGGACGGCGGGTTCACCCCTCCACTTT. It codes for CASNPWTAGSPLHF.

V gene TRBV7-2 combines with J gene TRBJ2-6, with TRBD2 matching 7 bases. V was clipped by 1 base and J by 4 bases; unmatched bases: 4. CDR1 is SGHTA, CDR2 FQGNSA, per germline. There are 16 residues in the CDR3. CDR3 coding DNA: TGTGCCAGCAGCTTAGGCCGCGGGAGAGGGGCCAACGTCCTGACTTTC. It translates to CASSLGRGRGANVLTF.

A few counts support this clone. The gene calls are TRBV27 and TRBJ1-1; TRBD1 agrees at 8 bases. Looked up from germline, CDR1 is MNHEY and CDR2 is SMNVEV (reference sequence). The J segment lost 1 base and the V segment lost 6 bases, leaving 1 base of the junction unmatched. This CDR3 contains 13 residues. CDR3 loop: CASRGQGNTEAFF. Here the CDR3 DNA reads TGTGCCAGCAGAGGACAGGGGAACACTGAAGCTTTCTTT.

This clone was detected only a few times. The rearrangement links TRBV30 to TRBJ1-2; weak D call: TRBD1 (5 bases). Germline CDR1 reads GTSNPN; CDR2 reads SVGIG (reference sequence). Deletions cut 8 bases from V and 8 bases from J, with 18 bases between. The CDR3 has 12 amino acids. The CDR3 reads CARYGGKEGYTF. As DNA, the CDR3 is TGTGCCCGATATGGGGGGAAGGAGGGCTACACCTTC.

The rearrangement uses TRBV2 and TRBJ1-6, with D tentatively TRBD1 (6 bases). This CDR3 has 11 amino acids. Germline values: CDR1 SNHLY, CDR2 FYNNEI. V lost 7 bases and J lost 10, with 8 bases in between. CDR3 in DNA: TGTGCCAGCACAGGGGAATCACCCCTCCACTTT. Protein: CASTGESPLHF.

This clone turned up a few times. This sequence joins TRBV29-1 and TRBJ1-1; D unclear. CDR3 length: 11 amino acids. Germline-derived CDR1 and CDR2 are SQVTM and ANQGSEA. The V end lost 3 bases, the J end lost 7 bases, and 9 bases lay between the germline ends. This CDR3 reads CSVDPASEAFF. The CDR3 region has the DNA TGCAGCGTTGACCCCGCTAGTGAAGCTTTCTTT.

This clone was seen only a few times. The chain recombines TRBV9 with TRBJ1-2, with no clear D. The V and J ends lost 0 bases and 5 bases respectively, with 17 bases between them. The germline gives CDR1 SGDLS, CDR2 YYNGEE. The CDR3 covers 16 residues. The CDR3 spells CASSVDPRGSEYGYTF. The CDR3 coding sequence is TGTGCCAGCAGCGTAGACCCCCGGGGATCAGAATATGGCTACACCTTC.

The V and J genes are TRBV10-3 and TRBJ1-2; D is undetermined. The CDR3 covers 16 residues. Trimming pared 0 bases from V and 0 bases from J, leaving 11 bases between. Germline assignment: CDR1 ENHRY and CDR2 SYGVKD. CDR3 sequence (DNA): TGTGCCATCAGTGAGTCACGTAAGGGTTCTAACTATGGCTACACCTTC. Encoded protein: CAISESRKGSNYGYTF.

In its sample, this clone was seen a few times. V gene TRBV4-1 combines with J gene TRBJ2-1; perhaps TRBD2 as D (6 bases). Per germline, CDR1 MGHRA and CDR2 YSYEKL. The CDR3 consists of 16 residues. Trimming left V 4 bases short and J 1 base short, with 14 bases between. CDR3 nucleotides: TGCGCCAGCAGCCCCAAGGGGCGGGATTCCTACAATGAGCAGTTCTTC. Its translation: CASSPKGRDSYNEQFF.

This clone was observed a few times. The chain links TRBV28 to TRBJ1-5; no clear D. This CDR3 has 13 amino acids. From germline, CDR1 is MDHEN and CDR2 SYDVKM. V was cut by 8 bases and J by 1 base, with 9 bases left in between. The CDR3 reads CASQSYSNQPQHF. In DNA, the CDR3 is TGTGCCAGCCAGTCTTACAGCAATCAGCCCCAGCATTTT.

The chain employs TRBV6-5 and TRBJ2-7; D gene uncertain. CDR3 length: 13 residues. V lost 1 base and J lost 1, with 5 bases in between. Germline loops: CDR1 MNHEY, CDR2 SVGAGI. CDR3 sequence: CASSYFSSYEQYF. The CDR3 nucleotides are TGTGCCAGCAGTTACTTCTCGTCCTACGAGCAGTACTTC.

This clone was counted only a few times. The sample carries other DNA sequences with the same CDR3. The chain uses TRBV28 and TRBJ1-5; 10 nucleotides match TRBD1. The V gene end was trimmed by 5 bases and the J gene end by 5 bases; junction bases not matched to a gene: 3. CDR1 MDHEN and CDR2 SYDVKM come from the germline V gene. The CDR3 runs to 14 residues. The CDR3 here is CASSPGQGDQPQHF. The CDR3 nucleotides are TGTGCCAGCAGTCCTGGACAGGGGGATCAGCCCCAGCATTTT. The full variable domain, with the rest looked up from reference TRBV28 and TRBJ1-5, is DVKVTQSSRYLVKRTGEKVFLECVQDMDHENMFWYRQDPGLGLRLIYFSYDVKMKEKGDIPEGYSVSREKKERFSLILESASTNQTSMYLCASSPGQGDQPQHFGDGTRLSIL.

V is TRBV9 and J is TRBJ1-1; D might be TRBD1 (5 bases). V shed 4 bases and J shed 8 bases, with 18 bases lying between them. The V gene's germline CDR1 is SGDLS and CDR2 YYNGEE. This CDR3 contains 14 residues. CDR3 coding DNA: TGTGCCAGCAGCCTTGGGACGATTGGCCTGGAAGCTTTCTTT. This codes for CASSLGTIGLEAFF.

The chain links TRBV7-3 to TRBJ2-7, with D unclear. V lost 0 bases and J 0 bases, leaving 6 bases between the germline ends. The CDR3 totals 14 residues. CDR1 is SGHTA and CDR2 is FQGTGA in the germline V gene. The DNA of the CDR3 is TGTGCCAGCAGCTTAACGGGCTACTCCTACGAGCAGTACTTC. Protein: CASSLTGYSYEQYF.

This clone showed up just once. The J gene is TRBJ2-5, the V gene TRBV9; D might be TRBD2 (5 bases). Trimming pared 5 bases from V and 3 bases from J, leaving 11 bases between. This CDR3 has 13 residues. From germline, CDR1 is SGDLS and CDR2 YYNGEE. The CDR3 coding sequence is TGTGCCAGCAGGGCCCCCGGGGAAGAGACCCAGTACTTC. Translating it yields CASRAPGEETQYF.

This clone was counted between two and nine times. The CDR3 coding sequence is TGTGCCAGCAGCCCCCGCGGGTTGGGCACCGGGGAGCTGTTTTTT. The encoded protein is CASSPRGLGTGELFF. The J gene is TRBJ2-2, the V gene TRBV9; D might be TRBD2 (5 bases). Per the germline V gene, CDR1 is SGDLS and CDR2 is YYNGEE. The germline V and J ends were trimmed by 4 bases and 4 bases, with 14 bases remaining between them. The CDR3 is made up of 15 amino acids.

This clone was seen a few times. The chain employs TRBV13 and TRBJ1-5; D gene ambiguous. V was pared by 2 bases and J by 5 bases, with 7 bases between. There are 13 residues in the CDR3. From germline, CDR1 is PRHDT and CDR2 FYEKMQ (reference sequence). In DNA form, the CDR3 reads TGTGCCAGCAGCTTACGACTTTATCAGCCCCAGCATTTT. Protein sequence: CASSLRLYQPQHF. The variable domain in full, completed from reference TRBV13 and TRBJ1-5, reads AAGVIQSPRHLIKEKRETATLKCYPIPRHDTVYWYQQGPGQDPQFLISFYEKMQSDKGSIPDRFSAQQFSDYHSELNMSSLELGDSALYFCASSLRLYQPQHFGDGTRLSIL.